The next 32 T cell receptor beta chains were all read from a single sample in a study of graft-versus-host responses after intestinal transplantation. TCRdb's copy holds only in-frame clones and misses some; the assay was immunoSEQ multiplex PCR. The data show 78,000 or so clones, more than 75% seen once. Their antigen targets remain unknown. Sequencing used unstimulated CD8+ T cells sorted from spleen or lymph node cells, obtained before transplant. Receptors originate from a human donor who was the organ donor for an intestinal transplant.

CDR3 nucleotides: TGTGCCAGCAGTAGAACGACAGGGGGCGCAGATACGCAGTATTTT. Translation: CASSRTTGGADTQYF. The rearrangement joins TRBV28 to TRBJ2-3; 10 nucleotides match TRBD1. Per germline, CDR1 MDHEN and CDR2 SYDVKM. There are 15 residues in the CDR3. Losses at the gene ends were 5 bases for V and 4 bases for J; bases not matched to a gene: 6.

The chain couples TRBV19 to TRBJ1-1; D unclear. Germline V CDR1 and CDR2: LNHDA, SQIVND (reference sequence). Trimming took 6 bases from V and 11 from J, leaving 22 bases between them. The CDR3 spans 14 residues. CDR3 region: CASRPGGFDILAFF. CDR3 coding DNA: TGTGCCAGTAGGCCCGGTGGGTTTGATATCTTGGCTTTCTTT.

The chain joins TRBV4-2 to TRBJ2-5; perhaps TRBD2 as D (5 bases). Germline lookup yields CDR1 LGHNA and CDR2 YNFKEQ. With 5 bases removed from V and 7 bases from J, the gap between germline ends came to 8 bases. The CDR3 sequence is 11 residues long. The CDR3: CASSFGGTQYF. CDR3 nucleotides: TGTGCCAGCAGCTTCGGAGGGACCCAGTACTTC.

This chain connects TRBV27 to TRBJ1-5; TRBD1 matches 7 bases. The junction had 7 bases not matched to a gene; V was cut back by 5 bases and J by 3 bases. Germline V gene sequence: CDR1 MNHEY, CDR2 SMNVEV (reference sequence). The CDR3 is made up of 15 amino acids. CDR3 in DNA: TGTGCCAGCAGTCCAATGACAGGGATCAATCAGCCCCAGCATTTT. Translation gives CASSPMTGINQPQHF.

The genes are TRBV6-5 and TRBJ2-1; D call uncertain. Germline V gives CDR1 MNHEY, CDR2 SVGAGI. The CDR3 is 16 amino acids. Trimming removed 2 bases from V and 0 bases from J, with 11 bases in between. The CDR3 region is CASSYAAESSYNEQFF. CDR3 sequence (DNA): TGTGCCAGCAGTTACGCCGCTGAGAGCTCCTACAATGAGCAGTTCTTC.

This clone was detected only once. The chain recombines TRBV7-2 with TRBJ2-7; 7 bases line up with TRBD1. The ends lost 5 bases at V and 12 bases at J; junction bases unmatched: 19. The CDR3 is 15 amino acids. Germline V gives CDR1 SGHTA, CDR2 FQGNSA. The CDR3 DNA sequence: TGTGCCAGCAGCCTATGGGACAGCGGCGATGATCGACGGTACTTC. Amino acid sequence: CASSLWDSGDDRRYF.

The CDR3 spells CATSSYLNTEAFF. The DNA for the CDR3 is TGTGCCACCAGCAGCTATCTGAACACTGAAGCTTTCTTT. J is TRBJ1-1 and V is TRBV15; the D is unclear. Germline assignment: CDR1 LNHNV and CDR2 YYDKDF (reference sequence). The CDR3 is made up of 13 amino acids. The V gene lost 3 bases and the J gene lost 0 bases, with 5 bases spanning the gap.

J is TRBJ1-1 and V is TRBV30, with TRBD1 matching 7 bases. The CDR3 consists of 14 residues. The germline V gene has CDR1 GTSNPN and CDR2 SVGIG (reference sequence). After removal of 1 base from V and 7 bases from J, the junction contained 9 bases not matched to a gene. The CDR3 sequence: CAWSGGFDRDEAFF. The CDR3 DNA is TGTGCCTGGAGTGGGGGTTTCGACAGGGATGAAGCTTTCTTT.

J is TRBJ2-2 and V is TRBV5-1; 9 bases line up with TRBD1. The CDR3 spans 15 residues. The J segment lost 7 bases and the V segment lost 3 bases, leaving 7 bases of the junction unmatched. Germline CDR1 is SGHRS and CDR2 is YFSETQ. The CDR3 sequence is CASSSPGQGNGELFF. The CDR3, as DNA: TGCGCCAGCAGCTCGCCGGGACAGGGAAACGGGGAGCTGTTTTTT.

The chain couples TRBV6-5 to TRBJ2-1, with D tentatively TRBD2 (6 bases). CDR1 and CDR2 from the germline V gene are MNHEY and SVGAGI. The CDR3 extends over 16 amino acids. V was clipped by 0 bases and J by 4 bases, with 13 bases between them. CDR3 loop: CASSYSTSGSYNEQFF. CDR3 coding DNA: TGTGCCAGCAGTTACTCGACCAGCGGGTCGTACAATGAGCAGTTCTTC.

The rearrangement joins TRBV27 to TRBJ2-7; 10 positions agree with TRBD2. Germline values: CDR1 MNHEY, CDR2 SMNVEV (reference sequence). The CDR3 contains 15 residues. V was clipped by 5 bases and J by 5 bases; unmatched bases: 9. CDR3 coding DNA: TGTGCCAGCAGTCCAAGCGGGGGGGGTTCGGACGAGCAGTACTTC. It is translated as CASSPSGGGSDEQYF.

The V call is TRBV6-5, the J call TRBJ2-2; a weak D match, TRBD1 (5 bases). This CDR3 has 14 residues. CDR1 MNHEY and CDR2 SVGAGI come from the germline V gene. The V gene lost 6 bases and the J gene lost 5 bases, with 13 bases spanning the gap. CDR3 protein: CASRWGLRTGELFF. The CDR3 bases are TGTGCCAGCAGGTGGGGCCTCCGGACCGGGGAGCTGTTTTTT.

The chain has TRBV7-3 and TRBJ2-2, with D perhaps matching TRBD1 or TRBD2 (5 bases each). The CDR3 is 15 residues long. CDR1 is SGHTA and CDR2 is FQGTGA in the germline V gene. V was pared by 4 bases and J by 6 bases, with 15 bases between. CDR3: CASSWGPRTAGELFF. DNA of the CDR3: TGTGCCAGCAGCTGGGGACCGAGAACGGCCGGGGAGCTGTTTTTT.

As concerns this clone: One junction end does not reproduce the germline sequence, and a read error may be involved. The rearrangement joins TRBV19 to TRBJ1-6; D is ambiguous. The CDR3 consists of 13 residues. The germline V gene encodes CDR1 LNHDA and CDR2 SQIVND (reference sequence). The DNA for the CDR3 is TGTGCCAGCAGTACAGAAGAGTATTCACCCCTCCACTTT. This sequence encodes CASSTEEYSPLHF.

Here the CDR3 reads CSVLEGDYNSPLHF. The CDR3 region has the DNA TGCAGCGTTTTGGAGGGGGACTATAATTCACCCCTCCACTTT. J is TRBJ1-6 and V is TRBV29-1; TRBD1 might be the D (6 bases). CDR1 SQVTM and CDR2 ANQGSEA come from the germline V gene. Trimming cost V 5 bases and J 3 bases, with 11 bases left between them. The CDR3 runs 14 residues. Supplemented by reference TRBV29-1 and TRBJ1-6, the full variable domain reads SAVISQKPSRDICQRGTSLTIQCQVDSQVTMMFWYRQQPGQSLTLIATANQGSEATYESGFVIDKFPISRPNLTFSTLTVSNMSPEDSSIYLCSVLEGDYNSPLHFGNGTRLTVT.

This chain connects TRBV6-5 to TRBJ2-2, with D uncertain. This CDR3 is built from 15 residues. The germline V and J ends were trimmed by 0 bases and 0 bases, with 5 bases remaining between them. The germline V gene encodes CDR1 MNHEY and CDR2 SVGAGI. The DNA of the CDR3 is TGTGCCAGCAGTTACTCAGGTTCGAACACCGGGGAGCTGTTTTTT. Translating gives CASSYSGSNTGELFF.

In DNA form, the CDR3 reads TGTGCCAGCAGTTTTTCGGGACAGTATTTTAATGAGCAGTTCTTC. Protein: CASSFSGQYFNEQFF. The chain couples TRBV28 to TRBJ2-1, with TRBD1 identical over 7 bases. The germline CDR1 and CDR2 sequences are MDHEN and SYDVKM. V was pared by 3 bases and J by 7 bases, with 9 bases of the junction left unmatched. The CDR3 loop spans 15 amino acids. The complete variable domain, with remaining parts taken from reference TRBV28 and TRBJ2-1, reads DVKVTQSSRYLVKRTGEKVFLECVQDMDHENMFWYRQDPGLGLRLIYFSYDVKMKEKGDIPEGYSVSREKKERFSLILESASTNQTSMYLCASSFSGQYFNEQFFGPGTRLTVL.

The rearrangement joins TRBV4-1 to TRBJ2-2; D gene uncertain. The CDR3 has 12 amino acids. V shed 0 bases and J shed 5 bases, with 1 base lying between them. Germline loops: CDR1 MGHRA, CDR2 YSYEKL. The CDR3, as DNA: TGCGCCAGCAGCCAAGATACCGGGGAGCTGTTTTTT. It encodes CASSQDTGELFF.

This chain uses TRBV6-5 with TRBJ2-7; TRBD1 agrees at 11 bases. Germline V gene sequence: CDR1 MNHEY, CDR2 SVGAGI. V lost 7 bases, J lost 4 bases, and 6 bases stayed unmatched. The CDR3 sequence is 14 residues long. This CDR3 is CASKPGQGVYEQYF. The CDR3 DNA is TGTGCCAGCAAGCCGGGACAGGGGGTATACGAGCAGTACTTC.

The J gene is TRBJ1-1, the V gene TRBV27; a weak D match, TRBD1 (5 bases). Germline values: CDR1 MNHEY, CDR2 SMNVEV (reference sequence). V lost 0 bases and J lost 4, with 12 bases in between. The CDR3 contains 15 residues. The CDR3 bases are TGTGCCAGCAGTTTATCGCTGTTAGGGGTCACTGAAGCTTTCTTT. Its protein product is CASSLSLLGVTEAFF.

The rearrangement joins TRBV2 to TRBJ1-1; maybe TRBD1 (6 bases). The CDR3 is 14 residues long. CDR1 is SNHLY, CDR2 FYNNEI, per germline. Trimming left V 2 bases short and J 3 bases short, with 10 bases between. Here the CDR3 DNA reads TGTGCCAGCAGTGAAAACCGGGGGCACACTGAAGCTTTCTTT. Its translation: CASSENRGHTEAFF. Supplemented by reference TRBV2 and TRBJ1-1, the full variable domain reads EPEVTQTPSHQVTQMGQEVILRCVPISNHLYFYWYRQILGQKVEFLVSFYNNEISEKSEIFDDQFSVERPDGSNFTLKIRSTKLEDSAMYFCASSENRGHTEAFFGQGTRLTVV.

The chain recombines TRBV5-6 with TRBJ1-1; no firm D call. CDR1 is SGHDT and CDR2 is YYEEEE in the germline V gene. The V and J ends lost 3 bases and 4 bases respectively, with 16 bases between them. The length of the CDR3 is 15 residues. The CDR3 loop is CASSSRVNGGTEAFF. The DNA for the CDR3 is TGTGCCAGCAGCTCGAGGGTGAACGGAGGCACTGAAGCTTTCTTT. The complete variable domain, with remaining parts taken from reference TRBV5-6 and TRBJ1-1, reads DAGVTQSPTHLIKTRGQQVTLRCSPKSGHDTVSWYQQALGQGPQFIFQYYEEEERQRGNFPDRFSGHQFPNYSSELNVNALLLGDSALYLCASSSRVNGGTEAFFGQGTRLTVV.

V gene TRBV11-2 combines with J gene TRBJ1-2, with unresolved D. Per germline, CDR1 SGHAT and CDR2 FQNNGV. Trimming cost V 1 base and J 4 bases, with 16 bases left between them. There are 16 residues in the CDR3. For the CDR3, the DNA is TGTGCCAGCAGCTTAGTTCCGTACGGGGTAATCTATGGCTACACCTTC. Translating it yields CASSLVPYGVIYGYTF.

This clone was seen a few times. The rearrangement links TRBV7-2 to TRBJ1-1; perhaps TRBD1 as D (5 bases). This CDR3 is 15 amino acids long. Trimming left V 1 base short and J 4 bases short, with 13 bases between. The V gene's germline CDR1 is SGHTA and CDR2 FQGNSA. Written as DNA, the CDR3 is TGTGCCAGCAGCTTAGGTCTCTGGGGGAGCACTGAAGCTTTCTTT. As protein: CASSLGLWGSTEAFF. Looking up the rest from reference TRBV7-2 and TRBJ1-1 gives the full variable domain: GAGVSQSPSNKVTEKGKDVELRCDPISGHTALYWYRQSLGQGLEFLIYFQGNSAPDKSGLPSDRFSAERTGGSVSTLTIQRTQQEDSAVYLCASSLGLWGSTEAFFGQGTRLTVV.

The chain carries TRBV10-1 and TRBJ2-5; TRBD1 matches at 7 bases. Germline V CDR1 and CDR2: WNHNN, SYGVQD (reference sequence). The CDR3 is 13 residues long. After removal of 6 bases from V and 5 bases from J, the junction contained 6 bases not matched to a gene. The CDR3 loop is CASRQGKGETQYF. Written as DNA, the CDR3 is TGCGCCAGCAGACAGGGGAAAGGGGAGACCCAGTACTTC.

This chain connects TRBV28 to TRBJ1-2, with no clear D. Trimming pared 1 base from V and 7 bases from J, leaving 10 bases between. This CDR3 is built from 13 residues. Germline V gene data show CDR1 as MDHEN and CDR2 as SYDVKM. As DNA, the CDR3 is TGTGCCAGCAGTTTATCTTGGATTTTTGGCTACACCTTC. Translated, it gives CASSLSWIFGYTF.

The rearrangement joins TRBV4-1 to TRBJ2-1; D is possibly TRBD1 or TRBD2 (5 bases each). The CDR3 is 15 residues long. Per the germline V gene, CDR1 is MGHRA and CDR2 is YSYEKL. Trimming took off 5 bases at V and 4 bases at J, with 15 bases between the two ends. CDR3 in DNA: TGCGCCAGCAGCTATCGGGACGGGCAGTACAATGAGCAGTTCTTC. It codes for CASSYRDGQYNEQFF.

The chain joins TRBV6-1 to TRBJ2-2; possibly TRBD1 or TRBD2 for D (5 bases each). The germline CDR1 and CDR2 sequences are MNHNS and SASEGT. Trimming took off 3 bases at V and 0 bases at J, with 8 bases between the two ends. The CDR3 extends over 15 amino acids. CDR3: CASSEMGANTGELFF. For the CDR3, the DNA is TGTGCCAGCAGTGAGATGGGGGCGAACACCGGGGAGCTGTTTTTT.

CDR3 DNA: TGCGCCAGCAGCCAAGAGGGAACAGAGCCCCAGCATTTT. Amino acid sequence: CASSQEGTEPQHF. The chain recombines TRBV4-1 with TRBJ1-5; D is unresolved. The length of the CDR3 is 13 residues. V was shortened by 0 bases and J by 8 bases, with 8 bases between the two germline ends. Germline lookup yields CDR1 MGHRA and CDR2 YSYEKL.

The chain joins TRBV6-5 to TRBJ2-7; D possibly corresponds to TRBD1 (5 bases). This CDR3 comprises 14 residues. V was pared by 5 bases and J by 4 bases, with 15 bases between. CDR1 is MNHEY, CDR2 SVGAGI, per germline. As DNA, the CDR3 is TGTGCCAGCAGTCCAACCTCCCAGGGTTACGAGCAGTACTTC. Its translation is CASSPTSQGYEQYF.

The CDR3 coding sequence is TGCGCCAGCAGCCGAGGGGTGCGGGCTAATGAAAAACTGTTTTTT. Translated, it gives CASSRGVRANEKLFF. The rearrangement uses TRBV5-1 and TRBJ1-4; D perhaps matches TRBD1 (5 bases). The germline V gene encodes CDR1 SGHRS and CDR2 YFSETQ. The CDR3 runs 15 residues. Trimming took off 4 bases at V and 3 bases at J, with 13 bases between the two ends. The variable domain in full, with the rest retrieved from reference TRBV5-1 and TRBJ1-4, is KAGVTQTPRYLIKTRGQQVTLSCSPISGHRSVSWYQQTPGQGLQFLFEYFSETQRNKGNFPGRFSGRQFSNSRSEMNVSTLELGDSALYLCASSRGVRANEKLFFGSGTQLSVL.

The chain recombines TRBV6-1 with TRBJ1-2; D perhaps matches TRBD1 (5 bases). Per the germline V gene, CDR1 is MNHNS and CDR2 is SASEGT. Trimming left V 5 bases short and J 4 bases short, with 11 bases between. The CDR3 is 13 residues long. The DNA of the CDR3 is TGTGCCAGCAGTTCCAGGGAAATCTATGGCTACACCTTC. This sequence encodes CASSSREIYGYTF.